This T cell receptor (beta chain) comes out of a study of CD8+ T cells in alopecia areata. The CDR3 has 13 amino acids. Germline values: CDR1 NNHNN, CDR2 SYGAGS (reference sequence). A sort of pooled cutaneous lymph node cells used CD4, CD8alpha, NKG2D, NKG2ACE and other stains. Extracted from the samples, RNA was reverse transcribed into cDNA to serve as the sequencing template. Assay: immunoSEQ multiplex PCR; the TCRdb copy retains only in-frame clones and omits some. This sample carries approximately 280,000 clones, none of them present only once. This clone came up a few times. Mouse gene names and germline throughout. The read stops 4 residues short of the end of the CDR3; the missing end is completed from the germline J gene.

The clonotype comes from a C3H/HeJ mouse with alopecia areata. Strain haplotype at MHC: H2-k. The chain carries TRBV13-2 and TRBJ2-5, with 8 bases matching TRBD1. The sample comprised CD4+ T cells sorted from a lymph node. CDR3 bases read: TGTGCCAGCGGGAGGACAGGGCTAGAC. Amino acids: CASGRTGLD. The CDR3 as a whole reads CASGRTGLDTQYF.